The entry below gives a single T cell receptor (beta chain) sequence along with its context. Its cognate antigen is unknown. Researchers tagged individual cDNA molecules with unique molecular identifiers. One entry per CDR3 protein, called by TCRdb with MiXCR from the 5' RACE reads. The sample contains roughly 56,000 distinct CDR3 sequences, roughly 16% of which appear only once. The sample belongs to a study of early T cells in non-severe SARS-CoV-2 infection. General study points: Database matching using VDJdb favored anti-spike CD8 responses, with private and CD4 specificities left missing.

The clonotype comes from an adult who was a healthcare worker with PCR-confirmed SARS-CoV-2 infection or an uninfected control (not recorded which). Source: whole blood, taken at baseline.

As DNA, the CDR3 is TGTGCCAGCAGCCAAAAGACAGGGGAACTAAGCTACGAGCAGTACTTC. Amino acid sequence: CASSQKTGELSYEQYF. The rearrangement uses TRBV4-2 and TRBJ2-7, with 8 bases lining up with TRBD1. Germline V lookup: CDR1 LGHNA, CDR2 YNFKEQ. The junction had 9 bases not matched to a gene; V was cut back by 2 bases and J by 3 bases. The CDR3 sequence is 16 residues long.